A selection of T cell receptor beta chains follows, all from one sample in a study of spatial heterogeneity in lung cancer. TCRdb reprocessed the 5' RACE reads via MiXCR and lists one record per CDR3 protein. This sample has more than 10,000 distinct CDR3 sequences, with around 5% found just once. The material was lung tumor tissue, obtained at surgery. Source of these receptors: a male donor with early-stage non-small cell lung cancer. Each CDR3 is given with its conserved first and last residue. The order of the fields is D gene, V gene, clone size, J gene, CDR3 protein, CDR3 DNA. A D gene is named only where the DNA matches it firmly. Clone sizes are given selectively: once, few, many, or a class where the clone is expanded.

D: NA; V: TRBV7-2; size: many; J: TRBJ1-1; CDR3: CASKQGLLNTEAFF; DNA: TGTGCCAGCAAACAGGGTCTACTGAACACTGAAGCTTTCTTT
D: TRBD1; V: TRBV5-1; size: NA; J: TRBJ2-7; CDR3: CASSSNPGTESYEQYF; DNA: TGCGCCAGCAGCTCGAATCCCGGGACAGAAAGCTACGAGCAGTACTTC
D: NA; V: TRBV7-9; size: many; J: TRBJ1-1; CDR3: CASSLNTEAFF; DNA: TGTGCCAGCAGCTTGAACACTGAAGCTTTCTTT
D: NA; V: TRBV12-3/TRBV12-4; size: many; J: TRBJ2-1; CDR3: CASRAHSGPSSYNEQFF; DNA: TGTGCCAGCAGAGCCCACAGCGGCCCGAGCTCCTACAATGAGCAGTTCTTC
D: NA; V: TRBV7-9; size: many; J: TRBJ2-2; CDR3: CASSSDTQNTGELFF; DNA: TGTGCCAGCAGCAGCGACACGCAAAACACCGGGGAGCTGTTTTTT
D: NA; V: TRBV7-2; size: many; J: TRBJ2-5; CDR3: CASSTNLESRETQYF; DNA: TGTGCCAGCAGCACAAACTTGGAGAGTAGAGAGACCCAGTACTTC
D: NA; V: TRBV29-1; size: many; J: TRBJ2-5; CDR3: CSVVRTSGETQYF; DNA: TGCAGCGTTGTGAGGACATCCGGCGAGACCCAGTACTTC
D: NA; V: TRBV7-2; size: many; J: TRBJ2-1; CDR3: CASSTDLWGAGHEQFF; DNA: TGTGCCAGCAGCACCGACCTTTGGGGGGCTGGCCATGAGCAGTTCTTC
D: NA; V: TRBV7-2; size: many; J: TRBJ2-5; CDR3: CASSLAKVRGGQETQYF; DNA: TGTGCCAGCAGCTTAGCGAAGGTCCGAGGGGGCCAAGAGACCCAGTACTTC
D: NA; V: TRBV18; size: many; J: TRBJ2-3; CDR3: CASSPGRLSTDTQYF; DNA: TGTGCCAGCTCACCGGGGAGACTTAGCACAGATACGCAGTATTTT
D: NA; V: TRBV5-1; size: many; J: TRBJ2-2; CDR3: CASSLFFGSNTGELFF; DNA: TGCGCCAGCAGCTTGTTTTTCGGGAGCAACACCGGGGAGCTGTTTTTT
D: NA; V: TRBV5-1; size: many; J: TRBJ1-6; CDR3: CASTSTDHNSPLHF; DNA: TGCGCCAGCACTTCGACTGACCATAATTCACCCCTCCACTTT
D: NA; V: TRBV5-1; size: many; J: TRBJ2-5; CDR3: CASSLEETQYF; DNA: TGCGCCAGCAGCTTGGAGGAGACCCAGTACTTC
D: NA; V: TRBV3-1; size: many; J: TRBJ1-6; CDR3: CASSPRRAYQGPLHF; DNA: TGTGCCAGCAGCCCCCGAAGGGCTTATCAGGGCCCCCTCCACTTT
D: NA; V: TRBV20-1; size: many; J: TRBJ1-5; CDR3: CSARGPTAGYQPQHF; DNA: TGCAGTGCTAGAGGACCAACGGCGGGTTATCAGCCCCAGCATTTT
D: TRBD1; V: TRBV19; size: many; J: TRBJ1-5; CDR3: CASSPRPTGRQPQHF; DNA: TGTGCCAGTAGTCCCCGCCCGACAGGGCGTCAGCCCCAGCATTTT
D: TRBD1; V: TRBV20-1; size: many; J: TRBJ1-2; CDR3: CSPRSGQGNYGYTF; DNA: TGCAGCCCTAGATCCGGACAGGGCAACTATGGCTACACCTTC
D: TRBD1; V: TRBV11-2; size: many; J: TRBJ1-3; CDR3: CASSLVSGTGKTEF; DNA: TGTGCCAGCAGCTTAGTCTCCGGGACAGGGAAAACAGAGTTT
D: NA; V: TRBV20-1; size: many; J: TRBJ1-1; CDR3: CSAKIMNTEAFF; DNA: TGCAGTGCCAAGATCATGAACACTGAAGCTTTCTTT
D: TRBD1; V: TRBV12-3/TRBV12-4; size: many; J: TRBJ2-1; CDR3: CANSRGQGVMGEQFF; DNA: TGTGCCAACAGTAGGGGACAGGGGGTCATGGGTGAGCAGTTCTTC
D: TRBD2; V: TRBV6-5; size: many; J: TRBJ2-5; CDR3: CASSYSASLYAGGSETQYF; DNA: TGTGCCAGCAGTTACTCCGCTTCCCTCTACGCGGGGGGGTCAGAGACCCAGTACTTC
D: TRBD1; V: TRBV30; size: many; J: TRBJ1-4; CDR3: CAWSYGTGVEKLFF; DNA: TGTGCCTGGAGTTACGGGACAGGGGTTGAAAAACTGTTTTTT
D: NA; V: TRBV5-1; size: many; J: TRBJ2-1; CDR3: CASSSIGSSYNEQFF; DNA: TGCGCCAGCAGCTCCATCGGAAGCTCCTACAATGAGCAGTTCTTC
D: NA; V: TRBV4-3; size: many; J: TRBJ1-1; CDR3: CASSPSKVNTEAFF; DNA: TGCGCCAGCAGCCCATCCAAGGTGAACACTGAAGCTTTCTTT
D: NA; V: TRBV10-3; size: many; J: TRBJ1-1; CDR3: CAISVVEDTEAFF; DNA: TGTGCCATCAGTGTTGTAGAGGACACTGAAGCTTTCTTT
D: NA; V: TRBV20-1; size: many; J: TRBJ2-5; CDR3: CSARREEETQYF; DNA: TGCAGTGCGAGAAGGGAGGAAGAGACCCAGTACTTC
D: TRBD2; V: TRBV6-1; size: many; J: TRBJ2-5; CDR3: CASRLTSGSIAETQYF; DNA: TGTGCCAGCAGATTAACTAGCGGGAGTATCGCAGAGACCCAGTACTTC
D: NA; V: TRBV20-1; size: many; J: TRBJ2-5; CDR3: CSASAGRETQYF; DNA: TGCAGTGCTAGCGCAGGAAGGGAGACCCAGTACTTC
D: TRBD2; V: TRBV7-6; size: many; J: TRBJ2-7; CDR3: CASSPRSAGGSYEQYF; DNA: TGTGCCAGCAGCCCTCGGTCAGCGGGGGGTTCATACGAGCAGTACTTC
D: NA; V: TRBV10-3; size: medium-sized; J: TRBJ1-2; CDR3: CAISELGVEGYTF; DNA: TGTGCCATCAGTGAGTTAGGGGTGGAAGGCTACACCTTC
D: NA; V: TRBV27; size: many; J: TRBJ1-4; CDR3: CASSLRGGLGQPDQRTNEKLFF; DNA: TGTGCCAGCAGTTTACGGGGGGGTTTGGGACAACCGGACCAACGGACTAATGAAAAACTGTTTTTT
D: NA; V: TRBV12-5; size: many; J: TRBJ1-6; CDR3: CASGSPRPGSLYNSPLHF; DNA: TGTGCTAGTGGTTCGCCCCGACCTGGCAGCCTCTATAATTCACCCCTCCACTTT
D: TRBD2; V: TRBV6-5; size: many; J: TRBJ2-7; CDR3: CASSYSPSGALYF; DNA: TGTGCCAGCAGTTACTCGCCTAGCGGGGCCCTGTACTTC
D: NA; V: TRBV7-2; size: NA; J: TRBJ1-2; CDR3: CASSLSSGAGAVGYTF; DNA: TGTGCCAGCAGCTTGTCTTCGGGCGCTGGAGCGGTTGGCTACACCTTC
D: NA; V: TRBV5-4; size: many; J: TRBJ1-3; CDR3: CASSLGAGSSGNTIYF; DNA: TGTGCCAGCAGCTTGGGGGCAGGAAGCTCTGGAAACACCATATATTTT
D: TRBD1; V: TRBV6-5; size: many; J: TRBJ1-5; CDR3: CASSQGTGGLDQPQHF; DNA: TGTGCCAGCAGTCAGGGGACAGGGGGCTTGGATCAGCCCCAGCATTTT
D: TRBD2; V: TRBV12-3/TRBV12-4; size: NA; J: TRBJ2-5; CDR3: CASSRTSGRTETQYF; DNA: TGTGCCAGCAGTCGGACTAGCGGGAGAACGGAGACCCAGTACTTC
D: TRBD2; V: TRBV7-6; size: many; J: TRBJ2-3; CDR3: CASSLGGLAGVKDTQYF; DNA: TGTGCCAGCAGCCTTGGGGGGCTAGCGGGAGTTAAAGATACGCAGTATTTT
D: NA; V: TRBV12-5; size: many; J: TRBJ2-3; CDR3: CASGSEVTQYF; DNA: TGTGCTAGTGGTTCGGAAGTTACGCAGTATTTT
D: NA; V: TRBV19; size: many; J: TRBJ1-2; CDR3: CASSRTLDGGANYGYTF; DNA: TGTGCCAGTAGTCGGACCTTGGACGGAGGAGCTAACTATGGCTACACCTTC